This paragraph covers one T cell receptor (beta chain) sequence. Its antigen remains unknown. Extraction and reverse transcription of RNA yielded cDNA as the sequencing template. Assay used: immunoSEQ multiplex PCR; TCRdb lists only in-frame clones, some missing. The sample has 150,000 to 250,000 clones; roughly 60% are singletons. This sample is drawn from a study of CD8+ T cells in alopecia areata. Study background: Tofacitinib therapy lasting 6 to 18 months was followed by 6 months off drug.

This CDR3 is built from 15 residues. Germline CDR1 is SGHRS and CDR2 is YFSETQ. J lost 10 bases, V lost 4 bases, and 16 bases had no gene match. Study conclusions and caveats: During tofacitinib treatment, many expanded lesional clones remained in scalp and blood.

Treatment defined: oral pan-JAK inhibitor, 5-10 mg twice daily. This clonotype was sampled from a human donor with alopecia areata. Sequenced material: CD4+ T cells sorted from blood, taken at week 24, from a patient treated with tofacitinib. This chain uses TRBV5-1 with TRBJ2-5; 7 positions match TRBD1. The CDR3 reads CASSTGQALPRGQYF. The CDR3 region has the DNA TGCGCCAGCAGCACCGGACAGGCCCTCCCAAGGGGCCAGTACTTC.